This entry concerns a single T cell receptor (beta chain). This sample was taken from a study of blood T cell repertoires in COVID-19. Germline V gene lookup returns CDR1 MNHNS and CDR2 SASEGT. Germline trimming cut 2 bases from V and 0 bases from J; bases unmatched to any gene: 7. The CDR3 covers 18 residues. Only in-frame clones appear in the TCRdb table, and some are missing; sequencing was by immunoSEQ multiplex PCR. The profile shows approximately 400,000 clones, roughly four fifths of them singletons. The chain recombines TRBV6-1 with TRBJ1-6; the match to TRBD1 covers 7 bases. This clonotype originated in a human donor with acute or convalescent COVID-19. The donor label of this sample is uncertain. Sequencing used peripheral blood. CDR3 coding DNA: TGTGCCAGCAGTGAAACGGGACAGAGAAGCTCCTATAATTCACCCCTCCACTTT. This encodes CASSETGQRSSYNSPLHF.